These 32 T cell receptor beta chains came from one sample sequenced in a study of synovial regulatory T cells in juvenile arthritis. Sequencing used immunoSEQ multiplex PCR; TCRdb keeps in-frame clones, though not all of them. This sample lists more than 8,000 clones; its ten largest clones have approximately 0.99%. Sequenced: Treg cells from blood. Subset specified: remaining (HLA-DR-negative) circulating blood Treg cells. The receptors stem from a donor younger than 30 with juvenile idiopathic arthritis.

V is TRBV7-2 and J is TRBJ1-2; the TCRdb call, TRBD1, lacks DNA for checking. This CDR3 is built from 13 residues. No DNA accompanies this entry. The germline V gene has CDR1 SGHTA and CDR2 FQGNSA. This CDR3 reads CASSLAPGAGYTF.

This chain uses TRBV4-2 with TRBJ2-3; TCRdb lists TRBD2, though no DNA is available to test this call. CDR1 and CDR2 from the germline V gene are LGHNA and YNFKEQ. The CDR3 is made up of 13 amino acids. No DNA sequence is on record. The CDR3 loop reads CASSQDRSDTQYF.

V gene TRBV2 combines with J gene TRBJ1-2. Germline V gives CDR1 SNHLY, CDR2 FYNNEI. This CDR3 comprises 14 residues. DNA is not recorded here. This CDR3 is CASSPRGQGYGYTF.

This chain's CDR3 is CASSTATGYEQYF. J is TRBJ2-7 and V is TRBV19; the D call from TCRdb, TRBD1, cannot be confirmed without DNA. The CDR3 spans 13 residues. No DNA has been recorded. Germline V gives CDR1 LNHDA, CDR2 SQIVND (reference sequence).

CDR3 amino acids: CASSAQAHGYTF. The chain combines TRBV7-9 with TRBJ1-2; no DNA is available, so the TRBD1 call from TCRdb remains unchecked. The CDR3 consists of 12 residues. The protein alone is recorded here. Germline V gene lookup returns CDR1 SEHNR and CDR2 FQNEAQ (reference sequence).

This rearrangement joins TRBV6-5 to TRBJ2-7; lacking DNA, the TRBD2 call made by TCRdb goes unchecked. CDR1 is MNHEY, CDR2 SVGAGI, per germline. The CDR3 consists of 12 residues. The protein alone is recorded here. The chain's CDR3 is CASRPVPGEQYF.

The CDR3 here is CASSLNSGNTIYF. This chain joins TRBV11-3 and TRBJ1-3. The germline V gene encodes CDR1 SGHNT and CDR2 YENEEA. The CDR3 is 13 amino acids. There is no recorded DNA. The full variable domain, its missing parts supplied by reference TRBV11-3 and TRBJ1-3, is EAGVVQSPRYKIIEKKQPVAFWCNPISGHNTLYWYLQNLGQGPELLIRYENEEAVDDSQLPKDRFSAERLKGVDSTLKIQPAELGDSAVYLCASSLNSGNTIYFGEGSWLTVV.

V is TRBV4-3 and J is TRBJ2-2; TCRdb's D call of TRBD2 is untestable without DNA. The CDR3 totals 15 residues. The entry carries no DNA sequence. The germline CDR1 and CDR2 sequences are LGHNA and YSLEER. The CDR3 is CASSQVARDTGELFF.

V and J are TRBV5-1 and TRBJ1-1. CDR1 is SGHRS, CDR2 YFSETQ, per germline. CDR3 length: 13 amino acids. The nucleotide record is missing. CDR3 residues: CASSSRMNTEAFF.

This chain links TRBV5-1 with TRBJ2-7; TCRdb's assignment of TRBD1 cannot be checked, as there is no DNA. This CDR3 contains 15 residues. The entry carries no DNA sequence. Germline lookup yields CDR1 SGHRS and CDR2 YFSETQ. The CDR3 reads CASSAWTGGFYEQYF.

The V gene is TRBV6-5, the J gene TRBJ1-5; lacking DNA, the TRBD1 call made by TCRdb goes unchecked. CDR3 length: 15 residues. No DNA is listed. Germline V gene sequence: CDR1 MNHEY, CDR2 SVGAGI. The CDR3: CASSRQGLGNQPQHF.

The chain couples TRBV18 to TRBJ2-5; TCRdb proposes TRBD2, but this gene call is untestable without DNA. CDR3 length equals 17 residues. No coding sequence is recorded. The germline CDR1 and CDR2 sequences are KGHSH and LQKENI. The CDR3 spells CASSPNPPAASQETQYF.

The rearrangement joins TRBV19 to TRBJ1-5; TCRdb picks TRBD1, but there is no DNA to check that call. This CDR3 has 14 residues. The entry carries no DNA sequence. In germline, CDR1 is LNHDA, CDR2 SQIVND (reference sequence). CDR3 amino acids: CASSGQGFGQPQHF.

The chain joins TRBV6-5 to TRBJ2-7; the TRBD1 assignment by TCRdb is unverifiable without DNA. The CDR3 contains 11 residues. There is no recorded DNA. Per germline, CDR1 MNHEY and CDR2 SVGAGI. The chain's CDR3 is CASKQGYEQYF.

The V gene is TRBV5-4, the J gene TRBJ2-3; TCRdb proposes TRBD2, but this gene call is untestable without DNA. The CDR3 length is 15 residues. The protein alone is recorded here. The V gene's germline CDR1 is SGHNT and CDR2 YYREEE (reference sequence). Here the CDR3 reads CASSFLQVGGDTQYF.

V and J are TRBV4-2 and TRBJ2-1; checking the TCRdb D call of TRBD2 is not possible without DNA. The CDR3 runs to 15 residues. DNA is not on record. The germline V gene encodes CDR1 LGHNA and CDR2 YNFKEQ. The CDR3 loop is CASSQEGLAGGEQFF.

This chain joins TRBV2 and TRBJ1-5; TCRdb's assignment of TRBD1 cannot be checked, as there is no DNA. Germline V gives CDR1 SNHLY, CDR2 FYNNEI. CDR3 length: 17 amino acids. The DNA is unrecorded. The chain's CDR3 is CASRGDSWVGSNQPQHF.

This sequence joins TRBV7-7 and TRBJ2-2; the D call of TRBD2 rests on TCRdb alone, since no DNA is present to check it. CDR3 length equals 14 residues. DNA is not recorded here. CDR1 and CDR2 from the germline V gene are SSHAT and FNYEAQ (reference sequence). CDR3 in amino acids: CASSTTSLAGELFF.

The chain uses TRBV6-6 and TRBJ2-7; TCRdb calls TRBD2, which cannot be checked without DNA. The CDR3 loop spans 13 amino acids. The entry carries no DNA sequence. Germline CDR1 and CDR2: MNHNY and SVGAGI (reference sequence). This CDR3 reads CASSPFGGSEQYF.

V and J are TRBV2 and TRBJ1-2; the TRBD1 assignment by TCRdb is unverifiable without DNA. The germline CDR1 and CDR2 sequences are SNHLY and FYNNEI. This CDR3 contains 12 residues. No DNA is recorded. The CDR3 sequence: CASRWQNYGYTF.

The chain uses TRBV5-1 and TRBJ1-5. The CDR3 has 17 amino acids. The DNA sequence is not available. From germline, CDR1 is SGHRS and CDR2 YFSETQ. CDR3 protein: CASSPTPRGGSNQPQHF.

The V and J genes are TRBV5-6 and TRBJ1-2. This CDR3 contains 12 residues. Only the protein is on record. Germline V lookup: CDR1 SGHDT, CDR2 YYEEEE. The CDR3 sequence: CASSLGGYGYTF.

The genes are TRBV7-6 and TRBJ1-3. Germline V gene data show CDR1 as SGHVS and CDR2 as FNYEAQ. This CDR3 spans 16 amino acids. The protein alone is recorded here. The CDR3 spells CASSLTGRSSGNTIYF.

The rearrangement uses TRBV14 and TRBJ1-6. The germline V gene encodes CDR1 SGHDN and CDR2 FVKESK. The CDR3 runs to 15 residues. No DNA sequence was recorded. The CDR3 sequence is CASSPWAGEGSPLHF.

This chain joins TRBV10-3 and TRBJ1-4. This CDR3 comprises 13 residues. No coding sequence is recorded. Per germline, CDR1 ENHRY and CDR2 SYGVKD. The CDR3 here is CAVRGTPNEKLFF.

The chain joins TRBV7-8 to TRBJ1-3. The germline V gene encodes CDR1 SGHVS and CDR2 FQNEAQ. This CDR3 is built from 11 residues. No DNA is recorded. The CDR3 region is CASANRDTIYF. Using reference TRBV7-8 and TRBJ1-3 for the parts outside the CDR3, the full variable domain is GAGVSQSPRYKVAKRGQDVALRCDPISGHVSLFWYQQALGQGPEFLTYFQNEAQLDKSGLPSDRFFAERPEGSVSTLKIQRTQQEDSAVYLCASANRDTIYFGEGSWLTVV.

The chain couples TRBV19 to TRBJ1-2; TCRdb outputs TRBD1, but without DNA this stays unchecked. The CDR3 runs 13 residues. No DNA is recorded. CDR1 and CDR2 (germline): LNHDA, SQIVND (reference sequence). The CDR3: CASRADRGNGYTF.

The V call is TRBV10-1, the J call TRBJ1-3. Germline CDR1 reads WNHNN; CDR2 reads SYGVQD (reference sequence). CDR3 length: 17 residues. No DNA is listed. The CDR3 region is CAAPLWDCQVRGNTIYF.

CDR3 amino acids: CASRTGPNTGELFF. The chain joins TRBV19 to TRBJ2-2; TCRdb lists TRBD1, though no DNA is available to test this call. Germline-derived CDR1 and CDR2 are LNHDA and SQIVND (reference sequence). The CDR3 totals 14 residues. No DNA accompanies this entry.

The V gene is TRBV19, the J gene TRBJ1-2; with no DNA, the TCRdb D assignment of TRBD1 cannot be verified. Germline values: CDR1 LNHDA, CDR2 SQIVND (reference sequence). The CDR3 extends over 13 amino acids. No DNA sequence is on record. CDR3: CASSIVGGAGYTF.

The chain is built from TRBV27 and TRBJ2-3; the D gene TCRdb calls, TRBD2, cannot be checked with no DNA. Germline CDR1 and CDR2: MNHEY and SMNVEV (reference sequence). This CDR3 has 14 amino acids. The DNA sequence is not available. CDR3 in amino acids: CASSLSLAGDTQYF.

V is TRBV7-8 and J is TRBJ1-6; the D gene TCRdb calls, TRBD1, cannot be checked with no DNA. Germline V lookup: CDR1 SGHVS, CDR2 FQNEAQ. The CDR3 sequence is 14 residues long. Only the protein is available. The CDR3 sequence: CASSLGQGRSPLHF.